The 19 T cell receptor beta chains below were found in one sample sequenced in a study of blood T cells in healthy people across ages. Sample-barcoded 5' priming and a J-beta primer mix drove a second PCR of roughly 6 to 12 cycles. TCRdb redid the calling of the 5' RACE reads with MiXCR, one entry per CDR3 protein. This sample has around 1,900,000 distinct CDR3 sequences; about two fifths occur once, and the top ten carry under 30%. The material sequenced was blood. The receptors stem from a human donor in good health.

This clonotype was detected a few times. This chain connects TRBV20-1 to TRBJ2-5; TRBD2 is a possible D gene (6 bases). CDR3 size: 16 residues. The V gene lost 4 bases and the J gene lost 4 bases, with 22 bases spanning the gap. CDR1 is DFQATT, CDR2 SNEGSKA, per germline (reference sequence). The CDR3 loop is CSATSKSASARETQYF. In nucleotides, the CDR3 is TGCAGTGCTACTTCCAAATCGGCTAGCGCACGAGAGACCCAGTACTTC.

This clonotype was seen a handful of times. The rearrangement links TRBV20-1 to TRBJ1-1; D uncertain. This CDR3 contains 16 residues. V lost 0 bases and J lost 0, with 14 bases in between. From germline, CDR1 is DFQATT and CDR2 SNEGSKA (reference sequence). CDR3 bases: TGCAGTGCTAGAGATCGGTTGGCAGTCTTGAACACTGAAGCTTTCTTT. Protein sequence: CSARDRLAVLNTEAFF.

This clonotype was recorded a few times. The V and J genes are TRBV5-1 and TRBJ2-5; TRBD2 agrees at 12 bases. Germline V gene sequence: CDR1 SGHRS, CDR2 YFSETQ. V shed 3 bases, J shed 5 bases, and the junction held 8 bases outside the gene matches. This CDR3 has 16 amino acids. CDR3 protein: CASSYTSGGIEETQYF. The CDR3 DNA reads as TGCGCCAGCAGCTATACTAGCGGGGGGATAGAGGAGACCCAGTACTTC. Full variable domain (missing parts from reference TRBV5-1 and TRBJ2-5): KAGVTQTPRYLIKTRGQQVTLSCSPISGHRSVSWYQQTPGQGLQFLFEYFSETQRNKGNFPGRFSGRQFSNSRSEMNVSTLELGDSALYLCASSYTSGGIEETQYFGPGTRLLVL.

Of note for this clonotype: An end of the junction does not agree with germline; a read error may underlie this. The chain combines TRBV29-1 with TRBJ2-1; D uncertain. From germline, CDR1 is SQVTM and CDR2 ANQGSEA. The CDR3 runs 14 residues. The CDR3 DNA sequence: TGCGGCGTTGGGCCCCGACTCGCTAGGAAGGAGCAGTTCTTC. It is translated as CGVGPRLARKEQFF.

This rearrangement joins TRBV6-1 to TRBJ2-3; D is unresolved. CDR3 length: 15 amino acids. The germline CDR1 and CDR2 sequences are MNHNS and SASEGT. V was pared by 4 bases and J by 0 bases, with 11 bases between. The CDR3 loop reads CASSVLATSTDTQYF. The DNA for the CDR3 is TGTGCCAGCAGTGTTTTAGCAACTAGCACAGATACGCAGTATTTT.

This clonotype was seen a handful of times. This chain links TRBV20-1 with TRBJ1-2; TRBD1 aligns across 11 bases. Losses at the gene ends were 6 bases for V and 5 bases for J; bases not matched to a gene: 8. Germline CDR1 DFQATT, CDR2 SNEGSKA (reference sequence). This CDR3 is built from 14 residues. The CDR3 loop reads CSALRTGGSYGYTF. The DNA of the CDR3 is TGCAGTGCCCTCAGGACAGGGGGCTCGTATGGCTACACCTTC.

This chain connects TRBV6-6 to TRBJ2-3, with 7 bases fitting TRBD1. The germline V gene has CDR1 MNHNY and CDR2 SVGAGI (reference sequence). The CDR3 consists of 13 residues. V dropped 7 bases and J dropped 2; count of bases not matched to a gene: 3. The CDR3 loop is CASTRGPTDTQYF. As DNA, the CDR3 is TGTGCCAGCACTAGGGGGCCCACAGATACGCAGTATTTT.

This clonotype was found a few times. The chain uses TRBV4-3 and TRBJ1-4; no clear D gene. V was trimmed by 0 bases and J by 10 bases, leaving 21 bases between them. Germline CDR1 reads LGHNA; CDR2 reads YSLEER. The CDR3 contains 17 residues. The CDR3, as DNA: TGCGCCAGCAGCCAAGATGTGGCAGCAGGCCCAATGCGAAAACTGTTTTTT. Its translation: CASSQDVAAGPMRKLFF.

CDR3 DNA sequence: TGCAGCGCTATAGTCCGTGACCAAGAGACCCAGTACTTC. The encoded protein is CSAIVRDQETQYF. This chain links TRBV29-1 with TRBJ2-5; D ambiguous. Germline V gives CDR1 SQVTM, CDR2 ANQGSEA. The CDR3 sequence is 13 residues long. V lost 7 bases, J lost 0 bases, and 12 bases lay in between.

The chain recombines TRBV10-3 with TRBJ2-3, with 10 bases that match TRBD1. The germline CDR1 and CDR2 sequences are ENHRY and SYGVKD. This CDR3 is 17 amino acids long. V gave up 6 bases and J gave up 1 base; unmatched junction bases: 10. CDR3 nucleotides: TGTGCCATCAGAAACCGGGACAGGGGTTTAGGCACAGATACGCAGTATTTT. Translating it yields CAIRNRDRGLGTDTQYF.

CDR3 DNA sequence: TGTGCCAGCAGTTACGCGTTAAGGGGACAAAACGAGCAGTACTTC. Translating it yields CASSYALRGQNEQYF. The rearrangement links TRBV6-5 to TRBJ2-7, with D possibly matching TRBD1 (6 bases). This CDR3 spans 15 amino acids. The V end lost 2 bases, the J end lost 5 bases, and 16 bases lay between the germline ends. Germline-derived CDR1 and CDR2 are MNHEY and SVGAGI.

V and J are TRBV6-2 or TRBV6-3 and TRBJ2-7; D unresolved. The germline gives CDR1 MNHEY, CDR2 SVGEGT. This CDR3 contains 15 residues. Trimming shortened V by 4 bases and J by 3 bases, and 16 bases separated the two germline ends. The CDR3 DNA reads as TGTGCCAGCAGTTGCTCGATGCAGGACCTCTACGAGCAGTACTTC. It specifies CASSCSMQDLYEQYF.

This clonotype was seen a handful of times. The J gene is TRBJ2-7, the V gene TRBV7-6; 7 bases align to TRBD1. Germline CDR1 is SGHVS and CDR2 is FNYEAQ. Germline trimming cut 5 bases from V and 5 bases from J; bases unmatched to any gene: 15. The CDR3 has 16 residues. CDR3 DNA: TGTGCCAGCAGCCACCCCCAGGGGGTAGGGAATAACGAGCAGTACTTC. Amino acid sequence: CASSHPQGVGNNEQYF.

This clonotype was found a few times. This chain uses TRBV25-1 with TRBJ2-7; D is unclear. The ends were cut back, 5 bases at V and 4 bases at J, with 9 bases in the middle. CDR3 size: 12 residues. Germline V gene lookup returns CDR1 MGHDK and CDR2 SYGVNS. The CDR3 DNA reads as TGTGCCAGCAGTCCATATGGGTACGAGCAGTACTTC. It yields the protein CASSPYGYEQYF.

This clonotype was seen more than once but under ten times. This chain joins TRBV12-3 or TRBV12-4 and TRBJ1-2, with D perhaps TRBD1 (6 bases). This CDR3 has 15 residues. Trimming shortened V by 6 bases and J by 2 bases, and 16 bases separated the two germline ends. CDR3 DNA sequence: TGTGCCAGCAGCCTTCGCGAGGGGGTCAACTATGGCTACACCTTC. This encodes CASSLREGVNYGYTF.

There are a few counts of this clonotype. The chain links TRBV6-6 to TRBJ1-4; no firm D call. V was trimmed by 11 bases and J by 4 bases, leaving 20 bases between them. The CDR3 is made up of 15 amino acids. The germline CDR1 and CDR2 sequences are MNHNY and SVGAGI (reference sequence). The CDR3 loop is CAASSYGRLNEKLFF. The CDR3 bases are TGTGCCGCCAGCAGTTACGGCCGACTTAATGAAAAACTGTTTTTT.

The chain is built from TRBV27 and TRBJ1-1; no firm D call. With 5 bases removed from V and 0 bases from J, the gap between germline ends came to 13 bases. The CDR3 spans 15 residues. Germline V CDR1 and CDR2: MNHEY, SMNVEV (reference sequence). CDR3 coding DNA: TGTGCCAGCAGTGTCCGGGAGGGCATGAACACTGAAGCTTTCTTT. Translating gives CASSVREGMNTEAFF.

The chain carries TRBV12-3 or TRBV12-4 and TRBJ2-3; 10 positions match TRBD1. The CDR3 has 14 amino acids. V dropped 5 bases and J dropped 12; count of bases not matched to a gene: 11. In DNA form, the CDR3 reads TGTGCCAGCAGTCGTCAGCCGGGACAGGGGCCTCAGTATTTT. This gives the protein CASSRQPGQGPQYF.

Comment on this clonotype: Mismatch with germline at one junction end may stem from a read error. This rearrangement joins TRBV20-1 to TRBJ2-3, with 9 positions matching TRBD2. The CDR3 covers 14 residues. The germline CDR1 and CDR2 sequences are DFQATT and SNEGSKA (reference sequence). The CDR3 DNA follows: TGCGGTGCTAGAGGACTAGCGCGGGCAGATACGCAGTATTTT. Residues: CGARGLARADTQYF.